These 3 T cell receptor beta chains came from one sample sequenced in a study of Graves' ophthalmopathy and Graves' hyperthyroidism. The authors amplified TCR beta CDR3 regions from RNA transcripts. Investigators did first-round RT-PCR with HTBI primers, then second-round multiplex PCR. TCRdb redid the calling of the multiplex PCR reads with MiXCR, one entry per CDR3 protein. The top ten clones hold roughly 7% of a sample with roughly 400,000 distinct CDR3 sequences, approximately 15% of them seen once. What was sequenced was peripheral blood. The receptors here all came from a woman under 30 with stable Graves' hyperthyroidism.

The sample holds many counts of this clonotype. The chain couples TRBV11-2 to TRBJ1-5; weak D call: TRBD1 (5 bases). The CDR3 runs to 13 residues. Per germline, CDR1 SGHAT and CDR2 FQNNGV. The V gene lost 4 bases and the J gene lost 10 bases, with 14 bases spanning the gap. CDR3 sequence reads: CASSSDIVFPQHF. CDR3 DNA: TGTGCCAGCAGCTCGGACATTGTGTTCCCCCAGCATTTT.

This clonotype occurred many times. This sequence joins TRBV2 and TRBJ2-7, with 7 bases identical to TRBD1. J gave up 3 bases and V 2 bases, and 13 bases lay outside the gene matches. This CDR3 has 17 residues. Germline values: CDR1 SNHLY, CDR2 FYNNEI. DNA of the CDR3: TGTGCCAGCAGTGAATGGCCCCACCAGGGGGAGAACTACGAGCAGTACTTC. Amino acid sequence: CASSEWPHQGENYEQYF.

This clonotype was observed many times. The V call is TRBV29-1, the J call TRBJ1-2; 7 positions match TRBD1. Germline CDR1 reads SQVTM; CDR2 reads ANQGSEA. CDR3 length: 14 residues. The J segment lost 4 bases and the V segment lost 3 bases, leaving 8 bases of the junction unmatched. In DNA form, the CDR3 reads TGCAGCGTTGACGTAGCCGGGACAGCCTATGGCTACACCTTC. Translated, it gives CSVDVAGTAYGYTF.